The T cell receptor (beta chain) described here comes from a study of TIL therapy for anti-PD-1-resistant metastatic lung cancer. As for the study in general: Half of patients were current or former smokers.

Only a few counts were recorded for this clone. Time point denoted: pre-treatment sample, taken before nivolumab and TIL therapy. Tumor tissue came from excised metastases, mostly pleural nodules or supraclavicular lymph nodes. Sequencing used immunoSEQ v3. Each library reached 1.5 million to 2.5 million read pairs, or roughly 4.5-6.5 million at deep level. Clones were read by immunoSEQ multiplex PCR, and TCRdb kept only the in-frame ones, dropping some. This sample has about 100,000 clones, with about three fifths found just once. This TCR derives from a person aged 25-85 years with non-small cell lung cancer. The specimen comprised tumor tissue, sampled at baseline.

The CDR3 nucleotides are TGTGCCAGCAGTTTACTTGGGGAGTCACCCCTCCACTTT. Translating gives CASSLLGESPLHF. The rearrangement joins TRBV27 to TRBJ1-6, with D hard to call. This CDR3 has 13 residues. V lost 2 bases to trimming and J lost 10 bases, with 9 bases between them. CDR1 is MNHEY, CDR2 SMNVEV, per germline (reference sequence).